This is a list of T cell receptor beta chains from one sample in a study of T cell changes during pregnancy in multiple sclerosis. Method: immunoSEQ multiplex PCR; TCRdb's copy keeps in-frame clones and lacks some. The profile shows tens of thousands of clones, 70% to 90% of them singletons. The sample was CD4+ T cells from peripheral blood mononuclear cells, taken in the first trimester of pregnancy. These TCRs come from a female donor with multiple sclerosis, enrolled in a pregnancy study. Both conserved end residues are trimmed from each CDR3. D genes are given only for firm matches.

v_call	d_call	cdr3_aa
TRBV14	.	ASSQIAKRNMNTEAF
TRBV5-1	TRBD1	ASSLPGQYEAF
TRBV27	TRBD1	ASRGQAQETQY
TRBV7-2	TRBD2	ASSRGGTSGTDTQY
TRBV19	.	ASSMGAGVEAF
TRBV7-9	TRBD1	ASSLWTGDAEAF
TRBV6-5	.	ASSRQRGHNQPQH
TRBV7-9	.	ASSRGEERKLF
TRBV11-2	.	ASSLEGGFEAF
TRBV5-5	.	ASSLGGTTNEKLF
TRBV19	TRBD1	ATSGQGYEQY
TRBV30	.	AWSVAGANTEAF
TRBV5-4	.	ASSLSASRPDTQY
TRBV7-3	.	ASSSPSVNEQF
TRBV5-1	TRBD1	ASSLAADRVNTEAF
TRBV6-5	.	ASSYSSGTNEKLF
TRBV5-1	TRBD1	ASSLVDRATEAF
TRBV7-9	.	ASSVQDGTTSSYT
TRBV7-2	TRBD2	ASSFQSGGASETQY
TRBV9	TRBD1	ASSIPGGGYT
TRBV18	.	ASSQHSGGSYNSPLH
TRBV5-1	.	ASSLAMAGTNYGYT
TRBV5-4	.	ASSWRTGPGLGNEQF
TRBV7-2	TRBD1	ATSRGRSGELF
TRBV13	.	ASSRTVLGNYGYT
TRBV4-2	TRBD2	ASSQASGSGDTQY
TRBV5-1	TRBD1	ASRAQGALGLGEQY
TRBV11-2	.	ASSPLARTVVYEQY
TRBV4-2	TRBD2	ASSQVGTTSGTDTQY
TRBV2	.	ASSVWQGTLGSSYEQY
TRBV12-2	.	ASRSRGRGESGELF
TRBV6-1	.	ASSGHLGNQPQH
TRBV2	.	ASSADRPKAF
TRBV30	.	AWSEGNQPQH
TRBV6-1	.	ASTLQGRETQY
TRBV7-2	.	ASSLVGLQYNEQF
TRBV5-4	.	ASSLSNGLATNEKLF
TRBV6-1	.	ASSAKIEAF
TRBV15	.	ATSRGDKWLNTEAF
TRBV18	.	ASSPSSGATTIGYT
TRBV18	.	ASSPPGSRYNEQF
TRBV19	.	ASSLGGATNEKLF
TRBV30	.	AWSTGDNQPQH
TRBV5-5	TRBD1	ASSTGTGKTEAF
TRBV19	.	ASSSQTGKGEAF
TRBV5-1	.	ASSLGQGKETQY
TRBV2	.	ASSLTRETQY
TRBV30	.	AWSVGSSNSPLH
TRBV4-1	.	ASSRGDGSTYEQY
TRBV5-6	TRBD1	ASSQTGGPSYEQY